Each of the 30 T cell receptor beta chains below was sequenced from the same sample in a study of blood T cell repertoires in COVID-19. Produced via immunoSEQ multiplex PCR; TCRdb's table is partial and in-frame only. The sample consists of about 400,000 clones, over 75% of them appearing once. Sequencing used PBMCs or T cells enriched from blood (not recorded which). The receptors come from a woman aged 40 to 50 with acute COVID-19.

The V call is TRBV3-1 (or the pseudogene TRBV3-2), the J call TRBJ2-6, with 9 bases aligning to TRBD1. From germline, CDR1 is LGHDT and CDR2 YNNKEL (reference sequence). V was pared by 4 bases and J by 0 bases, with 10 bases of the junction left unmatched. The CDR3 is 19 residues long. The CDR3 DNA reads TGTGCCAGCAGCCGAGTCCGACAGGGGGATACCTCTGGGGCCAACGTCCTGACTTTC. This sequence encodes CASSRVRQGDTSGANVLTF.

V and J are TRBV29-1 and TRBJ1-2; 8 positions agree with TRBD1. The CDR3 length is 11 residues. V lost 6 bases and J lost 7; bases outside the gene matches: 4. Germline CDR1 is SQVTM and CDR2 is ANQGSEA. Written as DNA, the CDR3 is TGCAGCGTATCAGGGGGCATTGGCTACACCTTC. Residues: CSVSGGIGYTF.

In this sample, this clone turned up once. The chain couples TRBV7-8 to TRBJ2-2; D might be TRBD1 (5 bases). The CDR3 consists of 16 residues. Germline V gene data show CDR1 as SGHVS and CDR2 as FQNEAQ. V was cut by 0 bases and J by 1 base, with 9 bases left in between. CDR3 nucleotide sequence: TGTGCCAGCAGCTTAGCGCAGGACAAGAACACCGGGGAGCTGTTTTTT. Its protein is CASSLAQDKNTGELFF.

This clone has just one count. This sequence joins TRBV5-1 and TRBJ2-3; D not resolved. The CDR3 spans 14 residues. Trimming left V 3 bases short and J 2 bases short, with 10 bases between. Looked up from germline, CDR1 is SGHRS and CDR2 is YFSETQ. The DNA for the CDR3 is TGCGCCAGCAGCTCTAGGTATCTCACAGATACGCAGTATTTT. Amino acid sequence: CASSSRYLTDTQYF.

The chain links TRBV6-2 or TRBV6-3 to TRBJ1-2; 10 bases match TRBD1. Germline loops: CDR1 MNHEY, CDR2 SVGEGT. Trimming removed 4 bases from V and 7 bases from J; junction bases left unmatched: 0. The CDR3 contains 12 residues. The chain's CDR3 is CASSWTGGGYTF. In DNA form, the CDR3 reads TGTGCCAGCAGTTGGACAGGGGGTGGCTACACCTTC.

The chain has TRBV24-1 and TRBJ2-1; 12 nucleotides match TRBD2. V gave up 3 bases and J gave up 4 bases; unmatched junction bases: 3. Germline CDR1 and CDR2: KGHDR and SFDVKD. This CDR3 has 16 amino acids. The CDR3 reads CATSDRTSGAYNEQFF. CDR3 in DNA: TGTGCCACCAGTGATCGGACTAGCGGGGCATACAATGAGCAGTTCTTC.

Of note for this clone: A junction end diverges from the germline sequence, so it may reflect a read error. The chain employs TRBV7-2 and TRBJ2-7; 9 positions agree with TRBD1. The germline V gene has CDR1 SGHTA and CDR2 FQGNSA. The CDR3 extends over 15 amino acids. CDR3 nucleotide sequence: TGTGCCAGCAGCAACCCGGGACAGGGCTCCCACGAGCAGTACTTC. Translating it yields CASSNPGQGSHEQYF.

The chain has TRBV30 and TRBJ1-2; D is undetermined. V gave up 0 bases and J gave up 4 bases, with 12 bases separating them. This CDR3 has 14 amino acids. CDR1 and CDR2 (germline): GTSNPN, SVGIG (reference sequence). The CDR3 loop reads CAWSVQEGAYGYTF. The CDR3 DNA sequence: TGTGCCTGGAGTGTACAAGAGGGCGCCTATGGCTACACCTTC.

The J gene is TRBJ1-6, the V gene TRBV7-9, with 10 nucleotides matching TRBD1. This CDR3 region has 17 residues. J gave up 0 bases and V 4 bases, and 3 bases lay outside the gene matches. The germline CDR1 and CDR2 sequences are SEHNR and FQNEAQ (reference sequence). The CDR3 nucleotides are TGTGCCAGCAGCTGGGGACAGGGGAGCTCCTATAATTCACCCCTCCACTTT. This sequence encodes CASSWGQGSSYNSPLHF. The variable domain in full, completed from reference TRBV7-9 and TRBJ1-6, reads DTGVSQNPRHKITKRGQNVTFRCDPISEHNRLYWYRQTLGQGPEFLTYFQNEAQLEKSRLLSDRFSAERPKGSFSTLEIQRTEQGDSAMYLCASSWGQGSSYNSPLHFGNGTRLTVT.

V gene TRBV5-1 combines with J gene TRBJ1-1; D gene ambiguous. This CDR3 region has 14 residues. V dropped 4 bases and J dropped 0 bases, with 10 bases sitting between them. The germline gives CDR1 SGHRS, CDR2 YFSETQ. CDR3 in amino acids: CASSVDGVNTEAFF. Here the CDR3 DNA reads TGCGCCAGCAGCGTGGACGGTGTGAACACTGAAGCTTTCTTT.

The V and J genes are TRBV15 and TRBJ1-2; D ambiguous. V lost 0 bases and J 2 bases, leaving 10 bases between the germline ends. This CDR3 comprises 15 residues. Germline CDR1 is LNHNV and CDR2 is YYDKDF (reference sequence). The CDR3 sequence is CATSRERERNYGYTF. CDR3 DNA: TGTGCCACCAGCAGAGAGAGGGAAAGGAACTATGGCTACACCTTC.

This sequence joins TRBV5-1 and TRBJ1-1; D ambiguous. Germline V CDR1 and CDR2: SGHRS, YFSETQ. The CDR3 is made up of 16 amino acids. Trimming shortened V by 4 bases and J by 1 base, and 17 bases separated the two germline ends. The CDR3: CASSPDFPTENTEAFF. Written as DNA, the CDR3 is TGCGCCAGCAGCCCGGACTTCCCAACAGAGAACACTGAAGCTTTCTTT.

This chain uses TRBV7-9 with TRBJ2-4, with 7 bases that match TRBD1. The CDR3 is 14 amino acids. J was trimmed by 7 bases and V by 5 bases; bases with no gene match: 8. Germline V lookup: CDR1 SEHNR, CDR2 FQNEAQ (reference sequence). The CDR3 region has the DNA TGTGCCAGCAGCCCTACAGGGGAGTGGAACATTCAGTACTTC. Amino acids: CASSPTGEWNIQYF.

The chain has TRBV2 and TRBJ2-3, with D possibly being TRBD2 (6 bases). CDR1 is SNHLY and CDR2 is FYNNEI in the germline V gene. The CDR3 loop spans 14 amino acids. Trimming removed 5 bases from V and 1 base from J, with 10 bases in between. The CDR3: CASSRDSRTDTQYF. CDR3 sequence (DNA): TGTGCCAGCAGTCGGGACTCACGCACAGATACGCAGTATTTT.

The rearrangement links TRBV29-1 to TRBJ2-6; the D gene is possibly TRBD2 (5 bases). CDR1 and CDR2 (germline): SQVTM, ANQGSEA. The CDR3 is made up of 15 amino acids. With 4 bases removed from V and 3 bases from J, the gap between germline ends came to 13 bases. CDR3 sequence: CSVAFGVGGANVLTF. In DNA, the CDR3 is TGCAGCGTTGCTTTCGGGGTAGGTGGGGCCAACGTCCTGACTTTC.

V usage is TRBV4-1 and J usage is TRBJ2-7; the D is unclear. V lost 1 base and J 2 bases, leaving 6 bases between the germline ends. CDR1 and CDR2 (germline): MGHRA, YSYEKL. CDR3 length: 13 residues. The CDR3 coding sequence is TGCGCCAGCAGCCAAGGAGTGACCTACGAGCAGTACTTC. Its translation is CASSQGVTYEQYF.

This chain connects TRBV5-4 to TRBJ1-2, with TRBD1 matching over 7 bases. The V gene's germline CDR1 is SGHNT and CDR2 YYREEE (reference sequence). This CDR3 comprises 14 residues. The V and J ends lost 4 bases and 8 bases, in that order; junction bases with no gene match: 11. The DNA for the CDR3 is TGTGCCAGCAGCCCTCAGGGGACAGTAAGCGGCTACACCTTC. The encoded protein is CASSPQGTVSGYTF. Looking up the rest from reference TRBV5-4 and TRBJ1-2 gives the full variable domain: ETGVTQSPTHLIKTRGQQVTLRCSSQSGHNTVSWYQQALGQGPQFIFQYYREEENGRGNFPPRFSGLQFPNYSSELNVNALELDDSALYLCASSPQGTVSGYTFGSGTRLTVV.

This clone was seen just once. The chain employs TRBV6-6 and TRBJ2-5, with 9 bases fitting TRBD1. Germline values: CDR1 MNHNY, CDR2 SVGAGI (reference sequence). The CDR3 length is 16 residues. After removal of 5 bases from V and 5 bases from J, the junction contained 12 bases not matched to a gene. In DNA, the CDR3 is TGTGCCAGCAGTCAGACAGGGGGTGGGTTGGTGGAGACCCAGTACTTC. This encodes CASSQTGGGLVETQYF.

This clone was seen only once. The chain links TRBV19 to TRBJ1-1, with a possible D match to TRBD1 (6 bases). This CDR3 has 14 amino acids. Per germline, CDR1 LNHDA and CDR2 SQIVND (reference sequence). Trimming removed 7 bases at V and 3 bases at J, with 15 bases between. The CDR3 DNA is TGTGCCAGTACGGGGGGCACAAGATACACTGAAGCTTTCTTT. Protein product: CASTGGTRYTEAFF.

The CDR3, as DNA: TGTGCCAGCCGACAGGACAGGCCTGAGACCCAGTACTTC. Translated, it gives CASRQDRPETQYF. The chain links TRBV18 to TRBJ2-5; 7 bases align to TRBD1. Germline CDR1 and CDR2: KGHSH and LQKENI. This CDR3 spans 13 amino acids. The V segment lost 8 bases and the J segment 5 bases; nucleotides outside the gene matches: 8.

This chain joins TRBV6-6 and TRBJ1-5, with 7 bases that match TRBD1. CDR3 length: 15 residues. The junction had 8 bases not matched to a gene; V was cut back by 6 bases and J by 3 bases. Germline V gene sequence: CDR1 MNHNY, CDR2 SVGAGI (reference sequence). The DNA of the CDR3 is TGTGCCAGCAGGACAGGGAGCGCGTCCAATCAGCCCCAGCATTTT. Its protein is CASRTGSASNQPQHF.

The chain combines TRBV6-2 or TRBV6-3 with TRBJ1-2; D is unclear. The V gene lost 4 bases and the J gene lost 8 bases, with 8 bases spanning the gap. From germline, CDR1 is MNHEY and CDR2 SVGEGT. The CDR3 covers 11 residues. The CDR3 DNA sequence: TGTGCCAGCAGTTTAGAGTGGGGCTACACCTTC. It translates to CASSLEWGYTF.

This clone has a single count. This chain connects TRBV25-1 to TRBJ2-2; tentative D call: TRBD2 (5 bases). Germline CDR1 is MGHDK and CDR2 is SYGVNS. Trimming took 6 bases from V and 0 from J, leaving 14 bases between them. The CDR3 consists of 16 residues. Written as DNA, the CDR3 is TGTGCCAGCAGCGACCCCGGGGTGCCGAACACCGGGGAGCTGTTTTTT. Translating gives CASSDPGVPNTGELFF.

V and J are TRBV20-1 and TRBJ2-1; D ambiguous. Germline CDR1 is DFQATT and CDR2 is SNEGSKA (reference sequence). V shed 3 bases and J shed 7 bases, with 7 bases lying between them. There are 11 residues in the CDR3. CDR3 region: CSARLQNEQFF. The CDR3 region has the DNA TGCAGTGCTAGGCTCCAGAATGAGCAGTTCTTC.

This chain uses TRBV15 with TRBJ1-3; D unresolved. Deletions cut 0 bases from V and 0 bases from J, with 9 bases between. Germline V lookup: CDR1 LNHNV, CDR2 YYDKDF (reference sequence). This CDR3 has 16 amino acids. CDR3 sequence (DNA): TGTGCCACCAGCAGAGATCAGGAAATCTCTGGAAACACCATATATTTT. Translation: CATSRDQEISGNTIYF.

V usage is TRBV6-5 and J usage is TRBJ1-1; 9 bases agree with TRBD1. Germline V gives CDR1 MNHEY, CDR2 SVGAGI. The CDR3 has 14 amino acids. The junction had 1 base not matched to a gene; V was cut back by 5 bases and J by 0 bases. CDR3 nucleotides: TGTGCCAGCAGTCGGACAGGGGTGAACACTGAAGCTTTCTTT. It encodes CASSRTGVNTEAFF.

This chain links TRBV7-9 with TRBJ1-6, with D unclear. This CDR3 has 16 amino acids. Deletions cut 1 base from V and 0 bases from J, with 7 bases between. Germline CDR1 and CDR2: SEHNR and FQNEAQ (reference sequence). In DNA form, the CDR3 reads TGTGCCAGCAGCTTAGGCGGGAGCTCCTATAATTCACCCCTCCACTTT. Protein sequence: CASSLGGSSYNSPLHF. Using reference TRBV7-9 and TRBJ1-6 for the parts outside the CDR3, the full variable domain is DTGVSQNPRHKITKRGQNVTFRCDPISEHNRLYWYRQTLGQGPEFLTYFQNEAQLEKSRLLSDRFSAERPKGSFSTLEIQRTEQGDSAMYLCASSLGGSSYNSPLHFGNGTRLTVT.

The CDR3 DNA sequence: TGTGCCAGCAGTGAGGGTGGAGTGGGGGCCCACGAGCAGTACTTC. As protein: CASSEGGVGAHEQYF. The chain couples TRBV25-1 to TRBJ2-7; a possible D gene is TRBD1 (6 bases). This CDR3 has 15 residues. Germline CDR1 reads MGHDK; CDR2 reads SYGVNS. Trimming shortened V by 3 bases and J by 5 bases, and 17 bases separated the two germline ends.

The chain joins TRBV7-2 to TRBJ2-3; 8 positions agree with TRBD1. CDR1 and CDR2 (germline): SGHTA, FQGNSA. The CDR3 covers 15 residues. V was clipped by 7 bases and J by 1 base; unmatched bases: 7. The DNA for the CDR3 is TGTGCCAGCAACAAACCGGGACAGGGCACAGATACGCAGTATTTT. Protein sequence: CASNKPGQGTDTQYF.

The chain is built from TRBV30 and TRBJ1-2; D unresolved. In germline, CDR1 is GTSNPN, CDR2 SVGIG (reference sequence). The CDR3 is 14 residues long. Between the trimmed V and J ends, which lost 0 bases and 8 bases, there was a span of 16 bases. CDR3: CAWSVRRRFGGYTF. In DNA, the CDR3 is TGTGCCTGGAGTGTACGTAGGAGGTTTGGCGGCTACACCTTC.